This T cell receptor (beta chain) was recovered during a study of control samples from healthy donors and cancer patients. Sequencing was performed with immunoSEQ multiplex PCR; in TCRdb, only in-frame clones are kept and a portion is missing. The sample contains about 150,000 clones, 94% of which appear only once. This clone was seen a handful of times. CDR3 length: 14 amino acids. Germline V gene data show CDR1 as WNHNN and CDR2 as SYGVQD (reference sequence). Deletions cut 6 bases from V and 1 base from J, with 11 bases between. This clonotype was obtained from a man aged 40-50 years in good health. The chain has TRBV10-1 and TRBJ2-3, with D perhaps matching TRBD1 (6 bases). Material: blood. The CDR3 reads CASSRDTGTDTQYF. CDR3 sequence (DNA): TGCGCCAGCAGCCGGGACACTGGCACAGATACGCAGTATTTT.